A selection of T cell receptor beta chains follows, all from one sample in a study of identical twins. TCRdb reprocessed the 5' RACE reads via MiXCR and lists one record per CDR3 protein. The sample shows around 960,000 distinct CDR3 sequences, 9% to 15% of them seen only once. The same data also went into a second study, on yellow fever vaccine responses in identical twins.

Sample: PBMCs. All receptors come from a woman between 18 and 29 years old in good health. The CDR3 runs from the conserved cysteine through the conserved F or W. Each record gives: J gene, clone size, V gene, D gene, CDR3 protein, CDR3 DNA. A D gene is named only where the DNA matches it firmly. Only some rows state a clone size, as once, few, many or a class for expanded clones.

J: TRBJ2-3
size: -
V: TRBV6-1
D: TRBD1
CDR3: CASSPTGTTDTQYF
DNA: TGTGCCAGCAGTCCGACAGGGACCACGGATACGCAGTATTTT

J: TRBJ1-3
size: many
V: TRBV6-5
D: -
CDR3: CASSSLGGNTIYF
DNA: TGTGCCAGCAGTTCCCTGGGGGGAAACACCATATATTTT

J: TRBJ2-2
size: few
V: TRBV5-1
D: -
CDR3: CASSKIDRTGELFF
DNA: TGCGCCAGCAGCAAAATTGACAGGACCGGGGAGCTGTTTTTT

J: TRBJ2-5
size: -
V: TRBV11-2
D: -
CDR3: CASSRRAPAQETQYF
DNA: TGTGCCAGCAGCCGACGGGCACCAGCCCAAGAGACCCAGTACTTC

J: TRBJ2-1
size: -
V: TRBV20-1
D: -
CDR3: CSARDYWGSRPTSPAPSYNEQFF
DNA: TGCAGTGCTAGGGATTATTGGGGGAGCCGACCTACGTCCCCGGCACCCTCCTACAATGAGCAGTTCTTC

J: TRBJ2-3
size: few
V: TRBV5-6
D: -
CDR3: CASSLEGGRVMADTQYF
DNA: TGTGCCAGCAGCTTGGAGGGCGGTAGGGTCATGGCAGATACGCAGTATTTT

J: TRBJ2-3
size: -
V: TRBV27
D: -
CDR3: CASSLSPRQNTQYF
DNA: TGTGCCAGCAGTTTATCCCCAAGGCAGAATACGCAGTATTTT

J: TRBJ1-4
size: -
V: TRBV6-5
D: TRBD1
CDR3: CASSYQAGGFGEKLFF
DNA: TGTGCCAGCAGTTACCAGGCAGGGGGCTTCGGTGAAAAACTGTTTTTT

J: TRBJ2-1
size: few
V: TRBV29-1
D: -
CDR3: CSVEASYNEQFF
DNA: TGCAGCGTTGAGGCTAGCTACAATGAGCAGTTCTTC

J: TRBJ1-5
size: -
V: TRBV10-3
D: -
CDR3: CATLSAANQPQHF
DNA: TGTGCCACACTCTCAGCGGCCAATCAGCCCCAGCATTTT